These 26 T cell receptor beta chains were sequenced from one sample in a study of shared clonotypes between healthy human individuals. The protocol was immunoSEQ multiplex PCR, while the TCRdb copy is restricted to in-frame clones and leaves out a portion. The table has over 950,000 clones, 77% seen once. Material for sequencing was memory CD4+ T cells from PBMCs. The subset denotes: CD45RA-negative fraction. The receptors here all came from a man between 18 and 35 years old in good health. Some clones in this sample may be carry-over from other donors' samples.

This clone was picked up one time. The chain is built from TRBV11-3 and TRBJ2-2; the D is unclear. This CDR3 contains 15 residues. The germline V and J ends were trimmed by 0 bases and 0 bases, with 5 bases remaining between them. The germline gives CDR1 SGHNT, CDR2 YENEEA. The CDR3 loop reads CASSLDIPNTGELFF. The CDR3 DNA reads TGTGCCAGCAGCTTAGATATCCCGAACACCGGGGAGCTGTTTTTT.

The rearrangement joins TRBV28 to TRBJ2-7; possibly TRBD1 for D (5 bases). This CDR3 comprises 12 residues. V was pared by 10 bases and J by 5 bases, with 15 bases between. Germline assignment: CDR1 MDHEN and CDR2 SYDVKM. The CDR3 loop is CATSGRVDEQYF. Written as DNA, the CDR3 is TGTGCCACCTCCGGCAGGGTCGACGAGCAGTACTTC.

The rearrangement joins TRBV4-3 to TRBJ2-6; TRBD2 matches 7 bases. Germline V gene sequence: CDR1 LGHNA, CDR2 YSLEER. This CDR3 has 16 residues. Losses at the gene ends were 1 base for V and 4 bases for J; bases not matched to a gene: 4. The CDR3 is CASSQVGGDGANVLTF. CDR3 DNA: TGCGCCAGCAGCCAAGTGGGGGGGGACGGGGCCAACGTCCTGACTTTC.

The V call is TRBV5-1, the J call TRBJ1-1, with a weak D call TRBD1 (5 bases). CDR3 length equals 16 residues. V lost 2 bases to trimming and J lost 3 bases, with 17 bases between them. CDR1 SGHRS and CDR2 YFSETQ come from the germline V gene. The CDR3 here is CASSLRTLGEDTEAFF. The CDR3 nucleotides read TGCGCCAGCAGCTTAAGGACTTTAGGGGAGGACACTGAAGCTTTCTTT.

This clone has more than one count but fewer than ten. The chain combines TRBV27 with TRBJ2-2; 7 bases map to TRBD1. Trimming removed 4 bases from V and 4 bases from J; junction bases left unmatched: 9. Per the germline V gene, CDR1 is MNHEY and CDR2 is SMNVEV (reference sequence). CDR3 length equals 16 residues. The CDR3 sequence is CASSSEDRRSTGELFF. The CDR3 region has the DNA TGTGCCAGCAGTTCAGAGGACAGGAGATCCACCGGGGAGCTGTTTTTT.

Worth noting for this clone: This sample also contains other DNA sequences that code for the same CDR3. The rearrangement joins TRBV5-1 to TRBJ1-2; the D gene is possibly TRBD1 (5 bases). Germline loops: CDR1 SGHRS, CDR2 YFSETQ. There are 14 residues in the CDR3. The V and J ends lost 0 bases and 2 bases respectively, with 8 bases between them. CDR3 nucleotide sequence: TGCGCCAGCAGCTTGGCAGAGGGGAACTATGGCTACACCTTC. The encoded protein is CASSLAEGNYGYTF.

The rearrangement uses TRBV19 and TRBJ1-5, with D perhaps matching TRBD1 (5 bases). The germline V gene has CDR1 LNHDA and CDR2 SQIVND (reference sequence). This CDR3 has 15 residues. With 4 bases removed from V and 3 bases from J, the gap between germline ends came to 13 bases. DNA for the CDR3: TGTGCCAGTAGTAGTTCTCAAGGACACAATCAGCCCCAGCATTTT. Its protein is CASSSSQGHNQPQHF. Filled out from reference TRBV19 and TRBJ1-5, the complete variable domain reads DGGITQSPKYLFRKEGQNVTLSCEQNLNHDAMYWYRQDPGQGLRLIYYSQIVNDFQKGDIAEGYSVSREKKESFPLTVTSAQKNPTAFYLCASSSSQGHNQPQHFGDGTRLSIL.

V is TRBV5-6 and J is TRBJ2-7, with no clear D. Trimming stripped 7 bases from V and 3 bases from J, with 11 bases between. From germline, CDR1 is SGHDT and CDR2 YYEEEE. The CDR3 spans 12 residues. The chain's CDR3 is CASHRRDYEQYF. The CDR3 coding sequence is TGTGCCAGCCACCGTAGGGACTACGAGCAGTACTTC.

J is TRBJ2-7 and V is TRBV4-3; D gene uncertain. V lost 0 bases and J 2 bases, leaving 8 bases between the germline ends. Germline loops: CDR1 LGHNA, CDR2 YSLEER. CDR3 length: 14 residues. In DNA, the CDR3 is TGCGCCAGCAGCCAAGATTCTAGAGCCTACGAGCAGTACTTC. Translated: CASSQDSRAYEQYF.

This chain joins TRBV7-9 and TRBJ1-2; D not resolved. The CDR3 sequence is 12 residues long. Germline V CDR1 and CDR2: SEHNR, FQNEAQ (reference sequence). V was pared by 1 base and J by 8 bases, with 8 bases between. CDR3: CASSLVREGYTF. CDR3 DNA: TGTGCCAGCAGCTTAGTTCGGGAAGGCTACACCTTC.

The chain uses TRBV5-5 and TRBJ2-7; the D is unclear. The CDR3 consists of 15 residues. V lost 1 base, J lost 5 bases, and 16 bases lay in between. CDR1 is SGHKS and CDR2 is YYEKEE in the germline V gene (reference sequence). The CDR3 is CASSLLSSGFNEQYF. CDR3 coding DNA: TGTGCCAGCAGCTTGCTTTCCTCAGGTTTCAACGAGCAGTACTTC.

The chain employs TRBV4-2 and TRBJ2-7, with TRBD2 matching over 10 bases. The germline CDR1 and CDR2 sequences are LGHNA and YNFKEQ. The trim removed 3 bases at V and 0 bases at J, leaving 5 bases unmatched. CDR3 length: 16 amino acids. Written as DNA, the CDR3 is TGTGCCAGCAGCCATCATCTAGCGGGAGCCTCCTACGAGCAGTACTTC. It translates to CASSHHLAGASYEQYF.

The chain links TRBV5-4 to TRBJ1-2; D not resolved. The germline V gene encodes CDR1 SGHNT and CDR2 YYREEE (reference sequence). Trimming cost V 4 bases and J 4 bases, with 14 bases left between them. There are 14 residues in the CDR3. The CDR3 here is CASSPGGLVYGYTF. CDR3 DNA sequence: TGTGCCAGCAGCCCAGGAGGGCTGGTCTATGGCTACACCTTC.

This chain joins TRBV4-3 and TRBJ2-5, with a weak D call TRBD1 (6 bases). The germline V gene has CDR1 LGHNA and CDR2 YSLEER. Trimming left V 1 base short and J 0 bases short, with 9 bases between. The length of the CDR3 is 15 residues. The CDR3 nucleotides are TGCGCCAGCAGCCAAGGGGGGCGAAACCAAGAGACCCAGTACTTC. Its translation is CASSQGGRNQETQYF.

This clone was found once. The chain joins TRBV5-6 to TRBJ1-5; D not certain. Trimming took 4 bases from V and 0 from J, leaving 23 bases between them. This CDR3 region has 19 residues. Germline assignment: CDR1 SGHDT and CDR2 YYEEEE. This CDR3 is CASSPLMRVAQDSNQPQHF. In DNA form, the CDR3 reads TGTGCCAGCAGCCCTCTGATGAGGGTAGCCCAGGATAGCAATCAGCCCCAGCATTTT.

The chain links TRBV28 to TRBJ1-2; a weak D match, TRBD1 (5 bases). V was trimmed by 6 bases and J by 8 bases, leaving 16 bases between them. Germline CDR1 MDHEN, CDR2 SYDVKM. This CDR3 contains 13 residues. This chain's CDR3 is CASSTPGRQGYTF. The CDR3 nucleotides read TGTGCCAGCAGCACCCCGGGACGTCAGGGCTACACCTTC.

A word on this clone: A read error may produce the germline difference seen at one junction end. CDR3 amino acids: CAWRSGAVAF. The CDR3 DNA is TGTGCCTGGAGAAGTGGGGCCGTTGCCTTC. The chain combines TRBV30 with TRBJ1-2; possible D gene TRBD1, 5 bases. There are 10 residues in the CDR3. Per germline, CDR1 GTSNPN and CDR2 SVGIG (reference sequence).

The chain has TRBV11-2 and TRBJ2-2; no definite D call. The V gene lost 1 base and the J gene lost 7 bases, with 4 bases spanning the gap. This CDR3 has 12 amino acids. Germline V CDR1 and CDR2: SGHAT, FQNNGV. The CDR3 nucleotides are TGTGCCAGCAGCTTAGGTAGCGGGGAGCTGTTTTTT. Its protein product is CASSLGSGELFF. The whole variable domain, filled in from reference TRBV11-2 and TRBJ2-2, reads EAGVAQSPRYKIIEKRQSVAFWCNPISGHATLYWYQQILGQGPKLLIQFQNNGVVDDSQLPKDRFSAERLKGVDSTLKIQPAKLEDSAVYLCASSLGSGELFFGEGSRLTVL.

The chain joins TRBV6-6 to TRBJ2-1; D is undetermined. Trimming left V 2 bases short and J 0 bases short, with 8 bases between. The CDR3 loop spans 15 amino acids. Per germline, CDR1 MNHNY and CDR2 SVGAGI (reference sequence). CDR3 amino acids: CASSYPGSSYNEQFF. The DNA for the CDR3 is TGTGCCAGCAGTTACCCCGGCAGCTCCTACAATGAGCAGTTCTTC.

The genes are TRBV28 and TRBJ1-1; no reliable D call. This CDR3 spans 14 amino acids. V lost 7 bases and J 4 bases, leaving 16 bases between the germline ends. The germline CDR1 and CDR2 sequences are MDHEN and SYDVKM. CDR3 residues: CASIFVGSRTEAFF. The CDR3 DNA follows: TGTGCCAGCATCTTCGTCGGTTCGCGCACTGAAGCTTTCTTT.

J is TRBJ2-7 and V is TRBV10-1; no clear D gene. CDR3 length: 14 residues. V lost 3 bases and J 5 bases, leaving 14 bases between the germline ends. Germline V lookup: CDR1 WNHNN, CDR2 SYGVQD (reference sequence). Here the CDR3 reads CASSDDFWADEQYF. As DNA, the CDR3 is TGCGCCAGCAGTGACGACTTCTGGGCGGACGAGCAGTACTTC.

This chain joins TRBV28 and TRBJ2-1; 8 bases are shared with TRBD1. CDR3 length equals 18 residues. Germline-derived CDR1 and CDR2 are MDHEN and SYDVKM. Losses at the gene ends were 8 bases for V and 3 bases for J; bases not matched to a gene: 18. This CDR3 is CASPSSQGASLVYNEQFF. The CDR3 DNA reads TGTGCCAGCCCTTCCTCTCAGGGGGCTAGCCTGGTCTACAATGAGCAGTTCTTC.

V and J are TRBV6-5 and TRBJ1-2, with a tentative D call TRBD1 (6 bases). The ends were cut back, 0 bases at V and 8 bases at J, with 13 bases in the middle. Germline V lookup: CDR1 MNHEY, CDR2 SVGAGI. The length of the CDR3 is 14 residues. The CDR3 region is CASSYSSGAVGYTF. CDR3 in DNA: TGTGCCAGCAGTTACTCGTCGGGGGCCGTCGGCTACACCTTC.

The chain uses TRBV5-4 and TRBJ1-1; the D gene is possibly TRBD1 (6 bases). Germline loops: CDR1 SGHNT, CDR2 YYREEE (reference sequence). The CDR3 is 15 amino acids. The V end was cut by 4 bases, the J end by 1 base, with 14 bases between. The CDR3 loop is CASSVTKTGNTEAFF. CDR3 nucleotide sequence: TGTGCCAGCAGCGTTACTAAGACAGGGAACACTGAAGCTTTCTTT. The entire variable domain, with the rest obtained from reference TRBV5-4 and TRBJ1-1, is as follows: ETGVTQSPTHLIKTRGQQVTLRCSSQSGHNTVSWYQQALGQGPQFIFQYYREEENGRGNFPPRFSGLQFPNYSSELNVNALELDDSALYLCASSVTKTGNTEAFFGQGTRLTVV.

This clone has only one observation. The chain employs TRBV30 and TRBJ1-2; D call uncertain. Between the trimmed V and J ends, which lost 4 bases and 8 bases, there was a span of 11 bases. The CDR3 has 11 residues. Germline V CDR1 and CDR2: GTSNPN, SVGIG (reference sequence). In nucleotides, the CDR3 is TGTGCCTGGAACCCGGGTCGGGGCTACACCTTC. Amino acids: CAWNPGRGYTF.

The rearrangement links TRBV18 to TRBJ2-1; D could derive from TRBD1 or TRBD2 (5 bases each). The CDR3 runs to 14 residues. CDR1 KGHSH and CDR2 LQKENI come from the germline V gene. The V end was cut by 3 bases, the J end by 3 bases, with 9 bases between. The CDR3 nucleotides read TGTGCCAGCTCACCCCTGAGGGGCTACAATGAGCAGTTCTTC. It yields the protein CASSPLRGYNEQFF.